The 31 T cell receptor beta chains below come from one sample, sequenced in a study of CD8 T cells in Susac syndrome. A quantity of about 0.5 to 1 ug RNA underwent reverse transcription using random hexamers. TCRdb independently ran MiXCR on the immunoSEQ multiplex PCR reads; one entry per CDR3 protein. Of about 280,000 distinct CDR3 sequences in the sample, roughly 84% were seen once. Sequencing input: CD8+ T cells from PBMCs. The receptors derive from a human donor with multiple sclerosis.

The chain links TRBV14 to TRBJ1-2, with D unclear. The CDR3 has 15 residues. Per the germline V gene, CDR1 is SGHDN and CDR2 is FVKESK. Trimming stripped 0 bases from V and 1 base from J, with 9 bases between. CDR3 bases: TGTGCCAGCAGCCAAGACGGATGGTATAACTATGGCTACACCTTC. This encodes CASSQDGWYNYGYTF.

J is TRBJ2-2 and V is TRBV11-2; no definite D call. This CDR3 region has 17 residues. CDR1 is SGHAT and CDR2 is FQNNGV in the germline V gene. Between the trimmed V and J ends, which lost 2 bases and 3 bases, there was a span of 16 bases. In DNA, the CDR3 is TGTGCCAGCAGCTTAATGGTGGGAAGCTTCGACACCGGGGAGCTGTTTTTT. This translates into CASSLMVGSFDTGELFF.

The chain employs TRBV2 and TRBJ2-2; D ambiguous. Germline V gene sequence: CDR1 SNHLY, CDR2 FYNNEI. Trimming took off 8 bases at V and 0 bases at J, with 19 bases between the two ends. There are 17 residues in the CDR3. This CDR3 is CASAYPSAAPNTGELFF. The CDR3, as DNA: TGTGCCAGCGCATACCCATCGGCGGCCCCGAACACCGGGGAGCTGTTTTTT. The complete variable domain, with remaining parts taken from reference TRBV2 and TRBJ2-2, reads EPEVTQTPSHQVTQMGQEVILRCVPISNHLYFYWYRQILGQKVEFLVSFYNNEISEKSEIFDDQFSVERPDGSNFTLKIRSTKLEDSAMYFCASAYPSAAPNTGELFFGEGSRLTVL.

The J gene is TRBJ1-2, the V gene TRBV21-1; the table gives TRBD1 as D, unverified against the DNA. TRBV21-1 is marked as a pseudogene. The CDR3 has 11 amino acids. The CDR3 spells CATCRGTSYTF. The CDR3 coding sequence is TGTGCCACTTGCAGGGGAACAAGTTACACCTTC.

J is TRBJ2-7 and V is TRBV18; perhaps D is TRBD1 or TRBD2 (5 bases each). CDR1 is KGHSH, CDR2 LQKENI, per germline. V lost 2 bases, J lost 0 bases, and 14 bases lay in between. The CDR3 has 16 amino acids. This chain's CDR3 is CASSPSPGRSSYEQYF. CDR3 bases: TGTGCCAGCTCACCAAGCCCGGGACGCAGCTCCTACGAGCAGTACTTC.

J is TRBJ1-5 and V is TRBV19, with D possibly being TRBD1 (5 bases). Trimming removed 3 bases from V and 3 bases from J, with 12 bases in between. The CDR3 covers 15 residues. CDR1 LNHDA and CDR2 SQIVND come from the germline V gene (reference sequence). The CDR3 reads CASSIDQGINQPQHF. The CDR3 nucleotides are TGTGCCAGTAGTATTGATCAGGGAATCAATCAGCCCCAGCATTTT.

The rearrangement links TRBV27 to TRBJ1-2; D gene ambiguous. From germline, CDR1 is MNHEY and CDR2 SMNVEV (reference sequence). This CDR3 has 13 residues. Trimming shortened V by 5 bases and J by 1 base, and 8 bases separated the two germline ends. CDR3 protein: CASSPSLNYGYTF. The CDR3 DNA follows: TGTGCCAGCAGTCCAAGCCTTAACTATGGCTACACCTTC.

The chain recombines TRBV27 with TRBJ2-1, with D possibly being TRBD2 (7 bases). Germline V gives CDR1 MNHEY, CDR2 SMNVEV (reference sequence). Deletions cut 0 bases from V and 2 bases from J, with 11 bases between. This CDR3 has 16 residues. The CDR3 coding sequence is TGTGCCAGCAGTTTATCATTGGGGGGGCCCTACAATGAGCAGTTCTTC. This gives the protein CASSLSLGGPYNEQFF.

The J gene is TRBJ1-5, the V gene TRBV4-1; 9 nucleotides align to TRBD1. The CDR3 runs to 16 residues. Germline CDR1 MGHRA, CDR2 YSYEKL. V gave up 1 base and J gave up 4 bases; unmatched junction bases: 5. The CDR3 loop is CASSQAGGTGNQPQHF. DNA of the CDR3: TGCGCCAGCAGCCAAGCGGGTGGGACAGGGAATCAGCCCCAGCATTTT.

This clonotype was found once. V usage is TRBV6-2 or TRBV6-3 and J usage is TRBJ1-1, with D maybe TRBD1 (5 bases). The CDR3 contains 14 residues. Trimming cost V 4 bases and J 6 bases, with 15 bases left between them. CDR1 is MNHEY, CDR2 SVGEGT, per germline. CDR3 sequence (DNA): TGTGCCAGCAGTTTCTTCCAGGGTAGCTCTGAAGCTTTCTTT. Amino acids: CASSFFQGSSEAFF.

The rearrangement links TRBV20-1 to TRBJ1-4, with unresolved D. The germline V gene encodes CDR1 DFQATT and CDR2 SNEGSKA (reference sequence). V dropped 0 bases and J dropped 2 bases, with 19 bases sitting between them. CDR3 length: 18 amino acids. CDR3 region: CSARDISVTKVTNEKLFF. CDR3 coding DNA: TGCAGTGCTAGAGATATTAGTGTGACCAAGGTCACTAATGAAAAACTGTTTTTT.

The rearrangement joins TRBV20-1 to TRBJ2-1; D not certain. From germline, CDR1 is DFQATT and CDR2 SNEGSKA (reference sequence). CDR3 size: 14 residues. Trimming pared 0 bases from V and 7 bases from J, leaving 13 bases between. The CDR3 DNA is TGCAGTGCTAGAGATCCGGTTGTTGGAAATGAGCAGTTCTTC. This sequence encodes CSARDPVVGNEQFF.

This chain joins TRBV27 and TRBJ2-1, with D possibly matching TRBD1 (6 bases). With 0 bases removed from V and 0 bases from J, the gap between germline ends came to 18 bases. This CDR3 contains 19 residues. In germline, CDR1 is MNHEY, CDR2 SMNVEV (reference sequence). This CDR3 reads CASSLSQITRDISYNEQFF. The CDR3 region has the DNA TGTGCCAGCAGTTTATCGCAGATTACCCGGGACATCTCCTACAATGAGCAGTTCTTC.

The chain links TRBV28 to TRBJ2-5; 11 bases line up with TRBD2. The CDR3 contains 17 residues. V shed 4 bases and J 5 bases; nucleotides not matched to a gene: 12. From germline, CDR1 is MDHEN and CDR2 SYDVKM. CDR3 DNA: TGTGCCAGCAGTTACCAGCGCCGACTAGCGGGACTGGAGACCCAGTACTTC. It yields the protein CASSYQRRLAGLETQYF.

In DNA, the CDR3 is TGTGCCATCAGTGCGGGGACTAGCAGCCAAGAGACCCAGTACTTC. This translates into CAISAGTSSQETQYF. The chain recombines TRBV10-3 with TRBJ2-5, with 9 positions matching TRBD2. V was clipped by 4 bases and J by 1 base; unmatched bases: 4. Germline values: CDR1 ENHRY, CDR2 SYGVKD. The CDR3 runs 15 residues.

V and J are TRBV7-8 and TRBJ2-7; TRBD1 matches 7 bases. The CDR3 is made up of 15 amino acids. V was pared by 1 base and J by 2 bases, with 5 bases of the junction left unmatched. Germline V CDR1 and CDR2: SGHVS, FQNEAQ. The CDR3 loop reads CASSLGRGRTYEQYF. The CDR3 DNA reads TGTGCCAGCAGCTTAGGTAGGGGGCGCACCTACGAGCAGTACTTC.

The rearrangement joins TRBV30 to TRBJ2-1; 10 bases match TRBD2. This CDR3 has 14 residues. Germline assignment: CDR1 GTSNPN and CDR2 SVGIG (reference sequence). V was clipped by 2 bases and J by 8 bases; unmatched bases: 6. CDR3 loop: CAWSMSGRGDEQFF. Written as DNA, the CDR3 is TGTGCCTGGAGTATGAGCGGGAGGGGCGATGAGCAGTTCTTC. Full variable domain (outside the CDR3, taken from reference TRBV30 and TRBJ2-1): SQTIHQWPATLVQPVGSPLSLECTVEGTSNPNLYWYRQAAGRGLQLLFYSVGIGQISSEVPQNLSASRPQDRQFILSSKKLLLSDSGFYLCAWSMSGRGDEQFFGPGTRLTVL.

The rearrangement joins TRBV14 to TRBJ1-5; the D is unclear. Germline-derived CDR1 and CDR2 are SGHDN and FVKESK. CDR3 size: 17 residues. Trimming stripped 0 bases from V and 4 bases from J, with 16 bases between. CDR3 nucleotides: TGTGCCAGCAGCCAAGAGGAATTTTCGGGAGGGAATCAGCCCCAGCATTTT. Encoded protein: CASSQEEFSGGNQPQHF.

This clonotype was seen only once. The rearrangement uses TRBV6-6 and TRBJ1-5; 8 bases line up with TRBD1. V lost 2 bases, J lost 2 bases, and 2 bases stayed unmatched. Germline loops: CDR1 MNHNY, CDR2 SVGAGI (reference sequence). CDR3 length: 15 residues. CDR3 coding DNA: TGTGCCAGCAGTTACCCGGACAGGGGCAATCAGCCCCAGCATTTT. Translating it yields CASSYPDRGNQPQHF.

This chain links TRBV7-9 with TRBJ2-1; 11 bases are shared with TRBD2. Unmatched junction bases numbered 8, after V lost 10 bases and J lost 9 bases. Germline CDR1 reads SEHNR; CDR2 reads FQNEAQ (reference sequence). CDR3 length: 13 residues. CDR3 sequence (DNA): TGTGCCACCTTAGCGGGAGGGCCGGTTGAGCAGTTCTTC. Translated, it gives CATLAGGPVEQFF. Full variable domain (outside the CDR3, taken from reference TRBV7-9 and TRBJ2-1): DTGVSQNPRHKITKRGQNVTFRCDPISEHNRLYWYRQTLGQGPEFLTYFQNEAQLEKSRLLSDRFSAERPKGSFSTLEIQRTEQGDSAMYLCATLAGGPVEQFFGPGTRLTVL.

The rearrangement uses TRBV6-6 and TRBJ2-1; either TRBD1 or TRBD2 may fit D (5 bases each). Trimming left V 0 bases short and J 14 bases short, with 14 bases between. CDR1 is MNHNY, CDR2 SVGAGI, per germline (reference sequence). This CDR3 has 13 residues. Here the CDR3 DNA reads TGTGCCAGCAGTTACTCAAGGGGACGCGAGGAGTTCTTC. Translation gives CASSYSRGREEFF.

The chain couples TRBV27 to TRBJ2-7, with D unclear. The CDR3 consists of 14 residues. With 2 bases removed from V and 3 bases from J, the gap between germline ends came to 11 bases. The germline V gene encodes CDR1 MNHEY and CDR2 SMNVEV (reference sequence). The CDR3 sequence: CASSLTTRVYEQYF. The CDR3 DNA reads as TGTGCCAGCAGTTTAACTACCCGAGTCTACGAGCAGTACTTC.

The chain couples TRBV20-1 to TRBJ1-2; 10 positions agree with TRBD1. The germline CDR1 and CDR2 sequences are DFQATT and SNEGSKA (reference sequence). There are 13 residues in the CDR3. Trimming at V came to 5 bases and at J to 6 bases, leaving 6 bases not matched to a gene. DNA for the CDR3: TGCAGTGCTCTGACAGGGGGCAGGGATGGCTACACCTTC. Translating gives CSALTGGRDGYTF.

V gene TRBV7-9 combines with J gene TRBJ1-1, with TRBD1 identical over 9 bases. The CDR3 runs 16 residues. Looked up from germline, CDR1 is SEHNR and CDR2 is FQNEAQ (reference sequence). The V and J ends lost 6 bases and 1 base, in that order; junction bases with no gene match: 9. The CDR3 region has the DNA TGTGCCAGCAGGATCCCCGGGACAGGGCAGAACACTGAAGCTTTCTTT. Protein sequence: CASRIPGTGQNTEAFF.

The chain carries TRBV5-6 and TRBJ2-4; D remains ambiguous. The CDR3 sequence is 15 residues long. Germline V gene lookup returns CDR1 SGHDT and CDR2 YYEEEE. Trimming stripped 1 base from V and 1 base from J, with 9 bases between. CDR3 sequence (DNA): TGTGCCAGCAGCTTGCGGTGGCTGGCCAAAAACATTCAGTACTTC. Translated, it gives CASSLRWLAKNIQYF.

V is TRBV10-3 and J is TRBJ2-1; 8 nucleotides line up with TRBD1. CDR1 and CDR2 from the germline V gene are ENHRY and SYGVKD. Losses at the gene ends were 4 bases for V and 6 bases for J; bases not matched to a gene: 8. This CDR3 region has 15 residues. Written as DNA, the CDR3 is TGTGCCATCAGTGTGGGGCAGGGGGCGGTCAATGAGCAGTTCTTC. Its protein is CAISVGQGAVNEQFF.

V is TRBV29-1 and J is TRBJ2-7; TRBD2 aligns across 8 bases. CDR3 size: 13 residues. Germline V lookup: CDR1 SQVTM, CDR2 ANQGSEA. Trimming cost V 3 bases and J 2 bases; bases outside gene matches: 3. The CDR3 nucleotides read TGCAGCGTTGAGAGCGGGAGTCCCTACGAGCAGTACTTC. The encoded protein is CSVESGSPYEQYF.

This clonotype came up once. The chain couples TRBV9 to TRBJ1-4, with D perhaps matching TRBD1 (5 bases). CDR1 SGDLS and CDR2 YYNGEE come from the germline V gene. Trimming removed 6 bases from V and 5 bases from J, with 8 bases in between. CDR3 length equals 12 residues. The CDR3 here is CASNRGNEKLFF. The CDR3 DNA reads TGTGCCAGCAACCGGGGGAATGAAAAACTGTTTTTT.

V and J are TRBV29-1 and TRBJ1-3; D possibly corresponds to TRBD1 (5 bases). CDR3 length equals 12 residues. The germline V and J ends were trimmed by 3 bases and 2 bases, with 5 bases remaining between them. Germline V CDR1 and CDR2: SQVTM, ANQGSEA. CDR3 in amino acids: CSVEGPGNTIYF. The CDR3 region has the DNA TGCAGCGTTGAGGGGCCTGGAAACACCATATATTTT.

The table lists this clonotype with a count of one. CDR3 sequence reads: CASSYTISGSYNEQFF. DNA of the CDR3: TGTGCCAGCAGTTACACCATTAGCGGCTCCTACAATGAGCAGTTCTTC. V and J are TRBV6-2 or TRBV6-3 and TRBJ2-1; weak D call: TRBD2 (6 bases). The V end lost 2 bases, the J end lost 0 bases, and 11 bases lay between the germline ends. Germline CDR1 is MNHEY and CDR2 is SVGEGT. The CDR3 loop spans 16 amino acids.

The rearrangement joins TRBV7-3 to TRBJ2-2; a weak D match, TRBD1 (5 bases). CDR3 length equals 16 residues. V lost 5 bases and J 5 bases, leaving 18 bases between the germline ends. Per germline, CDR1 SGHTA and CDR2 FQGTGA. CDR3 residues: CASSPSPRAGTGELFF. The CDR3 DNA reads as TGTGCCAGCAGCCCCTCGCCCAGGGCTGGGACCGGGGAGCTGTTTTTT. Based on the CDR3 plus reference TRBV7-3 and TRBJ2-2, the full variable domain is GAGVSQTPSNKVTEKGKYVELRCDPISGHTALYWYRQSLGQGPEFLIYFQGTGAADDSGLPNDRFFAVRPEGSVSTLKIQRTERGDSAVYLCASSPSPRAGTGELFFGEGSRLTVL.